The rows below give T cell receptor beta chains drawn from one sample of a study of cytomegalovirus exposure and HLA in healthy donors. Assay used: immunoSEQ multiplex PCR; TCRdb lists only in-frame clones, some missing. There are 70,000 to 95,000 clones in the sample; roughly four fifths occur only once, and under 15% lies in the top ten. The specimen was PBMCs. These receptors all stem from a human donor in good health. CDR3s leave out the opening cysteine and the closing phenylalanine or tryptophan. Each record gives: J gene, CDR3 length, V gene, D gene, CDR3 protein. D genes are given only for firm matches.

TRBJ2-7	11	TRBV7-6	TRBD1	ASSLGTGFEQY
TRBJ1-1	13	TRBV4-3	TRBD1	ASSHTDRANTEAF
TRBJ2-3	11	TRBV4-1	-	ASSQDSGYTQY
TRBJ1-2	12	TRBV27	TRBD1	ASSYKWTGYGYT
TRBJ2-7	13	TRBV5-1	TRBD1	ASSSTGQGAHEQY
TRBJ2-1	14	TRBV5-1	TRBD1	ASSTGTAKSYNEQF
TRBJ1-2	13	TRBV4-3	-	ASSQRGEGRYGYT
TRBJ2-2	10	TRBV5-1	-	ASSFRTGELF
TRBJ2-7	9	TRBV20-1	-	SAVSGGEQY
TRBJ2-3	12	TRBV27	TRBD2	ASRLRGSTDTQY
TRBJ2-1	13	TRBV4-3	TRBD1	ASSQEGQGDNEQF
TRBJ2-1	14	TRBV15	TRBD2	ATRGTSGISYNEQF
TRBJ2-7	12	TRBV5-4	-	ASSPGYGAYEQY
TRBJ1-1	12	TRBV11-2	TRBD1	ASSLTRGFTEAF
TRBJ2-5	12	TRBV9	-	ASSVGAGQETQY
TRBJ1-4	13	TRBV9	TRBD1	ASSPQTGANEKLF
TRBJ2-3	13	TRBV5-4	-	ASSLGGKRTDTQY
TRBJ1-2	12	TRBV6-5	TRBD1	ASSGGQRNYGYT
TRBJ2-1	13	TRBV6-5	TRBD2	ASSPGLAEYNEQF
TRBJ2-5	10	TRBV29-1	-	SVGQPEETQY
TRBJ1-6	13	TRBV7-9	-	ASSLVQAKDSPLH